The sequence of this T cell receptor beta chain was determined in a study of T cell responses to AZD1222 COVID-19 vaccine. Study overall: Samples with a second dose at about 4 or about 12 weeks were pooled together.

TCRdb's table, derived via immunoSEQ multiplex PCR, lists solely in-frame clones and lacks some. Here the sample spans roughly 140,000 clones, roughly 92% being singletons. Germline CDR1 reads MNHEY; CDR2 reads SVGAGI. This CDR3 is built from 13 residues. The V end was cut by 6 bases, the J end by 4 bases, with 10 bases between. The V call is TRBV6-5, the J call TRBJ2-1; possibly TRBD1 or TRBD2 for D (5 bases each). The sample here was peripheral blood, taken on day 0 of AZD1222 vaccination. This sequence originates from an adult in good health. The CDR3 sequence: CASRGEQYNEQFF. CDR3 sequence (DNA): TGTGCCAGCAGAGGGGAGCAATACAATGAGCAGTTCTTC.